This TCR beta chain was sequenced during a study of blood T cell repertoires in COVID-19. Across the whole study: Sites in the United States, Italy and Spain provided acute and convalescent COVID-19 samples.

The repertoire was sequenced with immunoSEQ multiplex PCR; TCRdb's copy has only in-frame clones and lacks some. The table records some 130,000 clones, more than 75% of them present only once. The CDR3 has 15 amino acids. After removal of 4 bases from V and 3 bases from J, the junction contained 9 bases not matched to a gene. CDR1 SGHRS and CDR2 YFSETQ come from the germline V gene. Patients of the Seattle cohort, enrolled during active infection, were followed longitudinally. The clonotype originates from a man aged 55-75 years with COVID-19, enrolled during active disease. The chain recombines TRBV5-1 with TRBJ1-2; 7 nucleotides align to TRBD1. Sequenced material: peripheral blood. As DNA, the CDR3 is TGCGCCAGCAGCAGGACAGGACGCGGGGACTATGGCTACACCTTC. Amino acids: CASSRTGRGDYGYTF.